The next 30 T cell receptor beta chains were all read from a single sample in a study of T-cell memory formation after mild COVID-19. TCRdb reprocessed the 5' RACE reads via MiXCR and lists one record per CDR3 protein. The repertoire holds around 300,000 distinct CDR3 sequences, approximately 13% seen once, with approximately 22% in the top ten. The specimen was PBMCs or a T cell subset sorted from them (not recorded which). These receptors were obtained from a man in his late teens or twenties who had mild COVID-19 (a few samples of this study predate the infection). Cell type and time point are not known.

This clonotype was seen a few times. The genes are TRBV4-1 and TRBJ2-1; D remains ambiguous. Germline lookup yields CDR1 MGHRA and CDR2 YSYEKL. This CDR3 comprises 11 residues. Between the trimmed V and J ends, which lost 3 bases and 7 bases, there was a span of 4 bases. The CDR3 coding sequence is TGCGCCAGCAGCCAGGTTAATGAGCAGTTCTTC. As protein: CASSQVNEQFF.

V gene TRBV11-2 combines with J gene TRBJ1-6; D is uncertain. Trimming removed 1 base at V and 7 bases at J, with 11 bases between. The CDR3 contains 15 residues. CDR1 and CDR2 from the germline V gene are SGHAT and FQNNGV. CDR3 region: CASSLVGRLNSPLHF. The CDR3, as DNA: TGTGCCAGCAGCTTAGTGGGCAGATTAAATTCACCCCTCCACTTT.

Note on this clonotype: The junction departs from germline at one end; a sequencing error may be responsible. The genes are TRBV20-1 and TRBJ2-3, with 11 bases lining up with TRBD2. CDR1 DFQATT and CDR2 SNEGSKA come from the germline V gene (reference sequence). This CDR3 region has 15 residues. Here the CDR3 reads CSASIAGGPTETQYF. The CDR3 bases are TGCAGTGCCTCTATAGCGGGGGGGCCAACAGAGACGCAGTATTTT.

This clonotype was counted a few times. This rearrangement joins TRBV7-6 to TRBJ1-6, with D perhaps matching TRBD1 (6 bases). With 5 bases removed from V and 6 bases from J, the gap between germline ends came to 8 bases. The germline V gene has CDR1 SGHVS and CDR2 FNYEAQ. The CDR3 totals 13 residues. CDR3 loop: CASSGQINSPLHF. The CDR3, as DNA: TGTGCCAGCAGCGGACAGATTAATTCACCCCTCCACTTT.

This clonotype appeared many times. The rearrangement joins TRBV7-3 to TRBJ2-5, with D hard to call. Trimming removed 3 bases from V and 1 base from J, with 12 bases in between. The CDR3 extends over 15 amino acids. Germline V gives CDR1 SGHTA, CDR2 FQGTGA. CDR3 nucleotides: TGTGCCAGCAGCTTTTTCGGAGCCATCCAAGAGACCCAGTACTTC. It specifies CASSFFGAIQETQYF.

The V and J genes are TRBV9 and TRBJ1-1; possible D gene TRBD1, 5 bases. The CDR3 is 14 amino acids. Trimming cost V 0 bases and J 11 bases, with 17 bases left between them. The germline V gene encodes CDR1 SGDLS and CDR2 YYNGEE. In DNA, the CDR3 is TGTGCCAGCAGCGTAGGCGGGGGAACCCCGAGGGCTTTCTTT. Its translation is CASSVGGGTPRAFF.

This rearrangement joins TRBV6-5 to TRBJ1-5; 10 bases are a match to TRBD1. V lost 2 bases and J lost 4; bases outside the gene matches: 2. CDR3 size: 15 residues. Germline values: CDR1 MNHEY, CDR2 SVGAGI. The DNA of the CDR3 is TGTGCCAGCAGTTACGGGACAGGGGATAATCAGCCCCAGCATTTT. It translates to CASSYGTGDNQPQHF.

This clonotype has a handful of counts. The chain joins TRBV5-1 to TRBJ1-3; D not certain. Trimming took off 4 bases at V and 4 bases at J, with 21 bases between the two ends. Germline loops: CDR1 SGHRS, CDR2 YFSETQ. This CDR3 region has 17 residues. The CDR3 reads CASSRESAPRGGNTIYF. The CDR3 DNA follows: TGCGCCAGCAGCCGGGAGTCGGCCCCGAGAGGAGGAAACACCATATATTTT.

The rearrangement joins TRBV7-9 to TRBJ1-3; possible D gene TRBD1, 5 bases. The CDR3 length is 15 residues. With 2 bases removed from V and 0 bases from J, the gap between germline ends came to 8 bases. Germline CDR1 reads SEHNR; CDR2 reads FQNEAQ (reference sequence). The CDR3 sequence is CASSLKGLSGNTIYF. The CDR3 DNA reads as TGTGCCAGCAGCTTAAAGGGGCTCTCTGGAAACACCATATATTTT.

This chain uses TRBV7-8 with TRBJ2-6; 8 bases line up with TRBD2. Germline CDR1 SGHVS, CDR2 FQNEAQ. J lost 1 base, V lost 5 bases, and 7 bases had no gene match. CDR3 size: 17 residues. CDR3: CASSPRGARSGANVLTF. CDR3 coding DNA: TGTGCCAGCAGCCCGCGGGGGGCGCGTTCTGGGGCCAACGTCCTGACTTTC.

The table lists this clonotype with a count of one. This CDR3 is CASRDMERFYGYTF. Written as DNA, the CDR3 is TGTGCCAGTAGGGACATGGAACGATTCTATGGCTACACCTTC. V is TRBV19 and J is TRBJ1-2, with D possibly TRBD1 on 5 matching bases. The CDR3 is 14 amino acids. Looked up from germline, CDR1 is LNHDA and CDR2 is SQIVND (reference sequence). V was clipped by 6 bases and J by 4 bases, with 15 bases between them.

There are many counts of this clonotype. The V gene is TRBV5-1, the J gene TRBJ2-3; D is perhaps TRBD1 (6 bases). V dropped 0 bases and J dropped 4 bases, with 9 bases sitting between them. There are 14 residues in the CDR3. Germline V gives CDR1 SGHRS, CDR2 YFSETQ. CDR3 nucleotide sequence: TGCGCCAGCAGCTTGGTTCAGGGGTCAGATACGCAGTATTTT. It yields the protein CASSLVQGSDTQYF.

In its sample, this clonotype was seen many times. The V and J genes are TRBV7-3 and TRBJ2-3, with TRBD2 matching 9 bases. This CDR3 is 15 amino acids long. V lost 3 bases and J lost 4; bases outside the gene matches: 5. CDR1 is SGHTA, CDR2 FQGTGA, per germline. The CDR3 bases are TGTGCCAGCAGCTTTGCGCGGGGGGGGCCAGATACGCAGTATTTT. It codes for CASSFARGGPDTQYF.

About this clonotype: Being one base from a much bigger clone, this may be a read error. The V gene is TRBV9, the J gene TRBJ1-1, with TRBD1 matching 7 bases. Germline V gene lookup returns CDR1 SGDLS and CDR2 YYNGEE. The CDR3 length is 14 residues. In nucleotides, the CDR3 is TGTGCCAGCAGCCTTACAGGGGTTCGCACTGAAGTTTTCTTT. Its protein product is CASSLTGVRTEVFF.

The rearrangement uses TRBV28 and TRBJ1-2, with D perhaps matching TRBD1 (6 bases). Germline V gene data show CDR1 as MDHEN and CDR2 as SYDVKM. This CDR3 has 13 residues. Trimming cost V 8 bases and J 3 bases, with 13 bases left between them. The CDR3 here is CASGAAGDYGYTF. In DNA, the CDR3 is TGTGCCAGCGGAGCAGCAGGGGACTATGGCTACACCTTC.

This clonotype has only a few counts. V usage is TRBV24-1 and J usage is TRBJ2-7, with D possibly TRBD1 on 6 matching bases. The CDR3 spans 15 residues. Looked up from germline, CDR1 is KGHDR and CDR2 is SFDVKD. The V gene lost 4 bases and the J gene lost 3 bases, with 15 bases spanning the gap. The CDR3 DNA is TGTGCCACCAGTGAGCAGAACAGGGACAACTACGAGCAGTACGTC. Residues: CATSEQNRDNYEQYV.

This clonotype was counted a few times. The chain combines TRBV4-1 with TRBJ2-1, with TRBD1 as a possible D gene (5 bases). The germline V gene has CDR1 MGHRA and CDR2 YSYEKL. This CDR3 contains 17 residues. V was trimmed by 1 base and J by 0 bases, leaving 13 bases between them. CDR3 in amino acids: CASSQAPRQSSYNEQFF. Written as DNA, the CDR3 is TGCGCCAGCAGCCAAGCCCCTCGACAGAGCTCCTACAATGAGCAGTTCTTC.

The sample holds a few counts of this clonotype. V gene TRBV28 combines with J gene TRBJ2-1; D possibly matches TRBD1 or TRBD2 (5 bases each). CDR3 length equals 15 residues. V was trimmed by 5 bases and J by 1 base, leaving 12 bases between them. The germline V gene has CDR1 MDHEN and CDR2 SYDVKM. The CDR3 DNA sequence: TGTGCCAGCAGTCGTGGGACGTATTCCTACAATGAGCAGTTCTTC. It translates to CASSRGTYSYNEQFF.

The sample holds many counts of this clonotype. The V and J genes are TRBV5-5 and TRBJ2-1; 7 bases fit TRBD1. CDR3 length equals 16 residues. Trimming removed 2 bases from V and 8 bases from J; junction bases left unmatched: 13. Germline V CDR1 and CDR2: SGHKS, YYEKEE (reference sequence). The CDR3 coding sequence is TGTGCCAGCAGCTTCGGGTCTTTCACAGGGGTAGATGAGCAGTTCTTC. Protein sequence: CASSFGSFTGVDEQFF.

Only a few counts were recorded for this clonotype. This chain connects TRBV7-2 to TRBJ2-1; the D gene could be TRBD1 or TRBD2 (5 bases each). Germline CDR1 is SGHTA and CDR2 is FQGNSA. The CDR3 totals 14 residues. V was pared by 2 bases and J by 10 bases, with 15 bases between. The CDR3 DNA follows: TGTGCCAGCAGCTTAAATTCGGGCGAGGGGGAGCAGTTCTTC. Its translation is CASSLNSGEGEQFF.

This clonotype was counted at least ten times. The chain combines TRBV4-3 with TRBJ2-1, with TRBD1 identical over 9 bases. The germline V gene encodes CDR1 LGHNA and CDR2 YSLEER. The junction had 8 bases not matched to a gene; V was cut back by 4 bases and J by 4 bases. The CDR3 has 16 residues. The CDR3 sequence is CASSPSGQGPYNEQFF. The CDR3 region has the DNA TGCGCCAGCAGCCCCTCCGGACAGGGGCCTTACAATGAGCAGTTCTTC.

This clonotype showed up just a few times. The chain links TRBV7-9 to TRBJ2-7, with 9 bases matching TRBD1. Unmatched junction bases numbered 8, after V lost 3 bases and J lost 5 bases. The germline gives CDR1 SEHNR, CDR2 FQNEAQ (reference sequence). This CDR3 region has 15 residues. The CDR3 reads CASSFIDRGSDEQYF. The CDR3, as DNA: TGTGCCAGCAGCTTCATCGACAGGGGGTCCGACGAGCAGTACTTC.

In this sample, this clonotype turned up a few times. V gene TRBV7-6 combines with J gene TRBJ2-7, with D perhaps TRBD2 (5 bases). The CDR3 has 14 amino acids. Per the germline V gene, CDR1 is SGHVS and CDR2 is FNYEAQ. Trimming stripped 1 base from V and 4 bases from J, with 11 bases between. This chain's CDR3 is CASSLVAGEYEQYF. The CDR3 DNA sequence: TGTGCCAGCAGCTTAGTTGCTGGGGAGTACGAGCAGTACTTC.

The sample holds a few counts of this clonotype. CDR3 residues: CASSQDTGVAFF. The DNA of the CDR3 is TGTGCCAGCAGCCAGGATACAGGGGTTGCTTTCTTT. The chain employs TRBV4-2 and TRBJ1-1; 7 bases line up with TRBD1. Unmatched junction bases numbered 6, after V lost 3 bases and J lost 11 bases. The CDR3 has 12 amino acids. The germline gives CDR1 LGHNA, CDR2 YNFKEQ.

This clonotype was picked up a small number of times. V and J are TRBV10-3 and TRBJ1-2, with D hard to call. Trimming stripped 0 bases from V and 0 bases from J, with 14 bases between. The CDR3 runs 17 residues. Germline values: CDR1 ENHRY, CDR2 SYGVKD. The DNA for the CDR3 is TGTGCCATCAGTGAGTCGATGACCCGGGGAGCTAACTATGGCTACACCTTC. It encodes CAISESMTRGANYGYTF.

A few counts support this clonotype. The chain links TRBV11-3 to TRBJ2-2; TRBD2 aligns across 7 bases. The CDR3 has 14 amino acids. Germline CDR1 reads SGHNT; CDR2 reads YENEEA. Unmatched junction bases numbered 10, after V lost 7 bases and J lost 8 bases. The CDR3 sequence is CASTLRASGGELFF. The CDR3, as DNA: TGTGCCAGCACCCTCCGGGCTAGCGGAGGGGAGCTGTTTTTT.

The rearrangement joins TRBV6-2 or TRBV6-3 to TRBJ1-2, with a possible D match to TRBD1 (5 bases). Germline loops: CDR1 MNHEY, CDR2 SVGEGT. Deletions cut 6 bases from V and 5 bases from J, with 22 bases between. The CDR3 is made up of 16 amino acids. The CDR3 DNA is TGTGCCAGCAGCCAACGACCCGCCGGGACGGTTTATGGCTACACCTTC. Amino acids: CASSQRPAGTVYGYTF.

J is TRBJ2-7 and V is TRBV6-2 or TRBV6-3, with D maybe TRBD2 (6 bases). The ends were cut back, 0 bases at V and 7 bases at J, with 19 bases in the middle. The CDR3 sequence is 16 residues long. The germline V gene encodes CDR1 MNHEY and CDR2 SVGEGT. The CDR3 nucleotides are TGTGCCAGCAGTTACTCCTCAGGACAAGGTGGGGGGGAGCAGTACGTC. Protein: CASSYSSGQGGGEQYV.

The chain is built from TRBV28 and TRBJ1-5, with 7 bases aligning to TRBD1. CDR3 length: 17 amino acids. V lost 5 bases, J lost 7 bases, and 17 bases stayed unmatched. Germline CDR1 is MDHEN and CDR2 is SYDVKM. The CDR3 DNA is TGTGCCAGCAGTCTCGGACCTAAGACAGGGATCGGACAGCCCCAGCATTTT. Its protein is CASSLGPKTGIGQPQHF.

This clonotype was detected only a few times. The chain links TRBV12-3 or TRBV12-4 to TRBJ2-2, with TRBD1 matching over 8 bases. CDR3 size: 20 residues. Losses at the gene ends were 4 bases for V and 3 bases for J; bases not matched to a gene: 19. CDR3 in amino acids: CASSSIAVGQGEGYTGELFF. CDR3 bases: TGTGCCAGCAGTTCGATCGCGGTTGGACAGGGTGAAGGCTACACCGGGGAGCTGTTTTTT.